This T cell receptor beta chain was found in a study of blood T cell repertoires in COVID-19. Looking at the study overall: COVID-19 samples collected from the United States, Italy and Spain covered acute and convalescent phases. PBMCs, B-cell-depleted T cells, or T cells provided the cDNA or gDNA that made up the material.

The CDR3 is 13 residues long. Trimming stripped 2 bases from V and 10 bases from J, with 11 bases between. Profiled with immunoSEQ multiplex PCR; TCRdb holds only in-frame clones, not every one. The table has some 200,000 clones, around 84% seen once. The genes are TRBV12-3 or TRBV12-4 and TRBJ1-4; TRBD1 might be the D (5 bases). The sample taken for sequencing was peripheral blood. The source is a man aged 35-49 years with active or convalescent COVID-19. The CDR3 loop is CASSLNGGGKLFF. In DNA form, the CDR3 reads TGTGCCAGCAGTTTAAACGGGGGGGGAAAACTGTTTTTT.